Each of the 17 T cell receptor beta chains below was sequenced from the same sample in a study of T cells in Graves' hyperthyroidism and ophthalmopathy (dated by TCRdb to between 2017 and 2020). Libraries were constructed by multiplex PCR. This sample was sequenced with an Illumina HiSeq 2000. TCR beta CDR3 regions were amplified from RNA transcripts. The first round of RT-PCR for the TCR CDR3 was performed with the HTBI primer set and the Qiagen OneStep RT-PCR kit. In TCRdb, the public reads were trimmed at Q25 with fastp and aligned with MiXCR, with productive beta chains retained. Each record represents a unique CDR3 protein, reported with the most common genes and DNA among its rows. The sample data list under 350,000 distinct CDR3 sequences, and about 13% of these were observed just once. Roughly 35% of the sample goes to the ten largest clones. Sequencing was carried out using blood. The source of these receptors is a woman aged 40 to 55 with Graves' ophthalmopathy.

In its sample, this clonotype was seen a few times. This chain connects TRBV20-1 to TRBJ2-7, with a weak D call TRBD2 (6 bases). The length of the CDR3 is 13 residues. Germline CDR1 is DFQATT and CDR2 is SNEGSKA (reference sequence). V lost 6 bases, J lost 3 bases, and 15 bases lay in between. The DNA for the CDR3 is TGCAGTGCCTTAACGGGAGATTTCTACGAGCAGTACTTC. Protein: CSALTGDFYEQYF.

Ten or more counts support this clonotype. The CDR3 spells CATSDPGLAGVSEQFF. The CDR3 DNA reads TGTGCCACCAGTGACCCGGGACTAGCGGGAGTTAGTGAGCAGTTCTTC. V usage is TRBV24-1 and J usage is TRBJ2-1; 14 bases fit TRBD2. V trimming: 4 bases; J trimming: 9 bases; junction bases outside the gene matches: 7. The CDR3 has 16 residues. The germline CDR1 and CDR2 sequences are KGHDR and SFDVKD.

A few counts support this clonotype. The chain combines TRBV15 with TRBJ2-7; D ambiguous. Germline CDR1 reads LNHNV; CDR2 reads YYDKDF (reference sequence). Trimming took 4 bases from V and 3 from J, leaving 13 bases between them. The CDR3 is 14 amino acids. The CDR3 region is CATSKPGGFYEQYF. The CDR3 DNA is TGTGCCACCAGCAAGCCGGGTGGGTTCTACGAGCAGTACTTC.

This clonotype has just a few counts. The chain has TRBV3-1 and TRBJ1-2; TRBD1 is a possible D gene (5 bases). Per the germline V gene, CDR1 is LGHDT and CDR2 is YNNKEL (reference sequence). V lost 0 bases and J lost 1, with 18 bases in between. The CDR3 totals 18 residues. The CDR3 DNA is TGTGCCAGCAGCCAAGATCCGGGACGGCTTACTAATAACTATGGCTACACCTTC. Translation: CASSQDPGRLTNNYGYTF.

This clonotype was detected many times. A read error is possible here, since a much larger clone lies one base away. The chain carries TRBV13 and TRBJ2-1; the D is unclear. Germline V lookup: CDR1 PRHDT, CDR2 FYEKMQ (reference sequence). The CDR3 sequence is 11 residues long. CDR3 sequence: CASSPYDEQFF. The DNA for the CDR3 is TGTGCCAGCAGCCCCTACGATGAGCAGTTCTTC.

This clonotype has at least ten counts. The chain carries TRBV12-3 or TRBV12-4 and TRBJ2-1; no clear D gene. The CDR3 is 14 amino acids. The ends were cut back, 6 bases at V and 0 bases at J, with 9 bases in the middle. The CDR3 reads CASSPASSYNEQFF. CDR3 DNA: TGTGCCAGCAGCCCAGCGAGCTCCTACAATGAGCAGTTCTTC.

The chain uses TRBV20-1 and TRBJ2-2; D remains ambiguous. The CDR3 spans 14 residues. Trimming cost V 6 bases and J 4 bases, with 15 bases left between them. Germline lookup yields CDR1 DFQATT and CDR2 SNEGSKA (reference sequence). The CDR3 region is CSAIPVGGTGELFF. CDR3 in DNA: TGCAGTGCCATTCCCGTGGGCGGCACCGGGGAGCTGTTTTTT.

At least ten counts were recorded for this clonotype. The chain joins TRBV7-8 to TRBJ1-6; D gene ambiguous. This CDR3 comprises 15 residues. CDR1 is SGHVS, CDR2 FQNEAQ, per germline. V lost 1 base and J 1 base, leaving 5 bases between the germline ends. The CDR3 loop reads CASSLEGSYNSPLHF. CDR3 nucleotide sequence: TGTGCCAGCAGCTTAGAAGGGTCCTATAATTCACCCCTCCACTTT.

There are many counts of this clonotype. CDR3 sequence (DNA): TGCAGTGCTAGAGATTGGCTCCTAGCGGGAACGGATCATGAGCAGTTCTTC. It encodes CSARDWLLAGTDHEQFF. V is TRBV20-1 and J is TRBJ2-1, with TRBD2 matching over 9 bases. Trimming cost V 0 bases and J 8 bases; bases outside gene matches: 14. The CDR3 is 17 amino acids. Germline lookup yields CDR1 DFQATT and CDR2 SNEGSKA (reference sequence).

This clonotype was seen only a few times. A read error may account for a junction end that differs from germline. The J gene is TRBJ2-2, the V gene TRBV2; D perhaps matches TRBD1 (6 bases). The length of the CDR3 is 14 residues. CDR1 SNHLY and CDR2 FYNNEI come from the germline V gene. CDR3: CASSEMGATGEPFF. The CDR3 DNA reads TGTGCCAGCAGTGAAATGGGGGCCACCGGGGAGCCGTTTTTT.

This clonotype was seen ten or more times. The V call is TRBV27, the J call TRBJ2-1; no firm D call. The V end was cut by 5 bases, the J end by 0 bases, with 11 bases between. This CDR3 has 15 residues. Germline-derived CDR1 and CDR2 are MNHEY and SMNVEV (reference sequence). The CDR3 sequence: CASSPRKSSYNEQFF. The CDR3 DNA is TGTGCCAGCAGTCCTCGGAAGAGCTCCTACAATGAGCAGTTCTTC.

This clonotype was counted many times. The chain has TRBV6-5 and TRBJ1-1; D unclear. The CDR3 consists of 17 residues. The germline V gene encodes CDR1 MNHEY and CDR2 SVGAGI. Trimming took 2 bases from V and 1 from J, leaving 17 bases between them. CDR3 nucleotides: TGTGCCAGCAGTTACGAGGGTGGCTGGGGAGCGAACACTGAAGCTTTCTTT. Translation: CASSYEGGWGANTEAFF.

The chain recombines TRBV19 with TRBJ1-5; 8 nucleotides align to TRBD1. V was clipped by 4 bases and J by 7 bases; unmatched bases: 12. The CDR3 is made up of 16 amino acids. Germline V lookup: CDR1 LNHDA, CDR2 SQIVND (reference sequence). CDR3 loop: CASSSGQGSSKQPQHF. CDR3 sequence (DNA): TGTGCCAGTAGTAGCGGACAGGGTAGTTCGAAACAGCCCCAGCATTTT.

This clonotype was recorded many times. The chain carries TRBV28 and TRBJ2-1, with no clear D. Germline lookup yields CDR1 MDHEN and CDR2 SYDVKM. Trimming cost V 6 bases and J 9 bases, with 18 bases left between them. This CDR3 contains 14 residues. The CDR3 DNA reads TGTGCCAGCAGCCCTATGGTAGTCGGCAGTGAGCAGTTCTTC. Residues: CASSPMVVGSEQFF.

V gene TRBV20-1 combines with J gene TRBJ2-1; 7 nucleotides match TRBD1. J gave up 6 bases and V 4 bases, and 6 bases lay outside the gene matches. Germline assignment: CDR1 DFQATT and CDR2 SNEGSKA (reference sequence). The CDR3 totals 13 residues. This CDR3 is CSATRTGPNEQFF. The DNA for the CDR3 is TGCAGTGCTACCCGGACAGGCCCCAATGAGCAGTTCTTC.

This clonotype was observed many times. The chain couples TRBV6-1 to TRBJ2-7; D is tentatively TRBD1 or TRBD2 (5 bases each). The V gene's germline CDR1 is MNHNS and CDR2 SASEGT. The CDR3 totals 15 residues. Trimming shortened V by 5 bases and J by 4 bases, and 18 bases separated the two germline ends. The CDR3 reads CASSPNRDGSYEQYF. CDR3 nucleotide sequence: TGTGCCAGCAGTCCGAACCGGGACGGATCTTACGAGCAGTACTTC.

The table lists this clonotype with many counts. The chain carries TRBV11-2 and TRBJ2-1, with 7 bases that match TRBD2. The CDR3 runs to 14 residues. The V gene end was trimmed by 0 bases and the J gene end by 6 bases; junction bases not matched to a gene: 2. Germline V gene lookup returns CDR1 SGHAT and CDR2 FQNNGV. CDR3 sequence: CASSLEAGFNEQFF. The DNA of the CDR3 is TGTGCCAGCAGCTTAGAAGCGGGGTTCAATGAGCAGTTCTTC. Together with reference TRBV11-2 and TRBJ2-1, the CDR3 gives the full variable domain: EAGVAQSPRYKIIEKRQSVAFWCNPISGHATLYWYQQILGQGPKLLIQFQNNGVVDDSQLPKDRFSAERLKGVDSTLKIQPAKLEDSAVYLCASSLEAGFNEQFFGPGTRLTVL.